The entry that follows covers one T cell receptor beta chain sequence. Its specificity is unknown. The data were produced by immunoSEQ multiplex PCR, yet TCRdb's version contains in-frame clones alone and is incomplete. This table has tens of thousands of clones, roughly 80% appearing once. This specimen comes from a study of OX40 agonist ivuxolimab in advanced cancers. Regarding the study as a whole: CD8+ T cells (on average) carried more expanded clones than CD4+ T cells.

CDR3 size: 15 residues. The V gene's germline CDR1 is SGHTA and CDR2 FQGNSA. Trimming removed 5 bases from V and 5 bases from J, with 18 bases in between. The TCR comes from an adult with an advanced solid tumor such as melanoma, head and neck, liver or kidney cancer. The chain uses TRBV7-2 and TRBJ1-1; the D gene is possibly TRBD1 (5 bases). The source material was CD4+ or CD8+ T cells sorted from blood, sampled in a trial of the OX40 agonist ivuxolimab. The CDR3 bases are TGTGCCAGCAGCGGCCCTGGAGGCAGGGCAACTGAAGCTTTCTTT. Its protein product is CASSGPGGRATEAFF.